Below, one T cell receptor beta chain is given with its context. Its antigen is unknown. Nothing much larger sits one base from this clone, and base qualities are not available. The sample belongs to a study of blood T cells in healthy people across ages (dated by TCRdb to between 2015 and 2016). For the wider study: In model experiments, roughly one uniquely barcoded TCR beta cDNA molecule per two T cells was captured by template switching. Age-related changes in TCR beta repertoire diversity were measured in the study by deep sequencing normalized with unique cDNA molecular identifiers. The donors were divided into four age groups: young (average approximately 17 years), middle-aged (approximately 39), aged (about 60) and long-lived (about 90). To avoid experimental bias, donors of different ages were spread randomly across the sequencing lanes. Using the same blood draw, the study looked at two additional independent replicas of 1 million unique cDNA reads for two donors, one aged 18 to 30 and the other aged 80 or older.

Systemically healthy Caucasian individuals from Russia, 39 in total and aged about 6 to 100 years, were included as donors. Roughly 9 milliliters of peripheral blood were drawn from each donor into EDTA-treated Vacutainer tubes. Ficoll-Paque density-gradient centrifugation was used to isolate PBMCs, with at least 6 million obtained per sample. Trizol reagent was used to extract total RNA from PBMCs, with at least 6 micrograms per sample. The percentages of naive CD45RAhigh/CD27high T cells were determined by flow cytometry on a PBMC aliquot from every donor. CDR1 and CDR2 are drawn from the germline V gene (reference sequence): MNHNY, SVGAGI. The CDR3 covers 17 residues, taking in both the cysteine and the phenylalanine. Only the CDR3 part of the read is kept: 51 bases, read in frame from the first base. Here V drops 1 base and J drops 1 base, and the junction holds 5 bases not matched to any gene.

Preparation of the library involved 5' RACE. This sample was sequenced with an Illumina HiSeq 2500. A second PCR of about 6 to 12 cycles was run with a J-beta primer mix and a sample-barcoded 5' primer. A template-switch 5' adaptor carrying 12 random nucleotides introduced a unique molecular identifier onto each TCR beta cDNA molecule. Each sample yielded at least 3 million CDR3-containing paired-end reads. The Mint cDNA synthesis kit, primed by a TRBC-specific oligonucleotide, was used to synthesize first-strand cDNA from all RNA. All cDNA was treated with uracil-DNA glycosylase and then went through a first 18-cycle PCR with the universal primers M1SS and BC2_uni_R. On the authors' methods: For normalization, 1 million high-quality reads were randomly selected from each sample, with every read carrying a distinct molecular identifier. Reads sharing molecular identifiers were discarded rather than binned into consensus sequences. MiTCR, set to a Q25 quality threshold and the strictest error-elimination algorithm, was used for CDR3 identification, clonotype clustering and error correction. A nonparametric unseen species model with Euler transformation was used to estimate lower-bound total TCR beta diversity. TCRdb reanalyzed the raw reads on its own, using fastp at Q25 for trimming and MiXCR for clone calling, and kept in-frame beta chains. One record per CDR3 amino acid sequence lists the most common genes and DNA. What appears here as the V and J calls and clone size reflects TCRdb's work, not the paper's. The sample data list roughly 700,000 distinct CDR3 sequences, and around 45% of these were observed just once. The ten most abundant clones make up roughly 31% of the sample.

Paper-wide results and their limitations: Total diversity estimates from one million sequenced T cells were considered lower bounds and underestimates. Observed TCR beta diversity per million T cells fell roughly linearly with age, and a significant reduction was already apparent by age approximately 41. Donor CMV infection status was unknown, potentially confounding age-related changes in expanded clonotypes. Bulk unsorted PBMC profiling prevented conclusive comparison of naive and antigen-experienced compartments. The long-lived group showed more naive CD4+ T cells, fewer expanded clones and increased TCR diversity than the aged group, suggesting age selection. Observed TCR beta diversity correlated strongly with the percentage of naive T cells measured by flow cytometry.

Sequenced sample: blood. This sequence was found in a woman aged 60-75 years in good health. This chain joins TRBV6-6 to TRBJ2-1; 9 nucleotides in the junction match TRBD2. For the CDR3, the sequence is CASSYFSGSASYNEQFF. The nucleotides read TGTGCCAGCAGTTACTTTAGCGGGAGCGCTTCCTACAATGAGCAGTTCTTC.